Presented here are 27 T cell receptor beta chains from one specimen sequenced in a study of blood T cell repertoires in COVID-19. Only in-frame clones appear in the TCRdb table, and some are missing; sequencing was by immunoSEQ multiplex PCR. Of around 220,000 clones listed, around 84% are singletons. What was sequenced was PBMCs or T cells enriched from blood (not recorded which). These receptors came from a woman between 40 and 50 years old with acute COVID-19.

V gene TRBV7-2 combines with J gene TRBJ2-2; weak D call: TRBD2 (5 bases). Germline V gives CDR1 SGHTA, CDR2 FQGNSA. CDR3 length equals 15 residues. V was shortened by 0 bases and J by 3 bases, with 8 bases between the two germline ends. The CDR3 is CASSLAGGYTGELFF. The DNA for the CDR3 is TGTGCCAGCAGCTTAGCTGGAGGATACACCGGGGAGCTGTTTTTT.

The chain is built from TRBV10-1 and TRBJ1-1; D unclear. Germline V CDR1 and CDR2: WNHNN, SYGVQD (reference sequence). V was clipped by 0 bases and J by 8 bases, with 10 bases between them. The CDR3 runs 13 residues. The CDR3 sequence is CASSESARGEAFF. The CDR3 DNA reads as TGCGCCAGCAGTGAGTCGGCCAGAGGGGAAGCTTTCTTT.

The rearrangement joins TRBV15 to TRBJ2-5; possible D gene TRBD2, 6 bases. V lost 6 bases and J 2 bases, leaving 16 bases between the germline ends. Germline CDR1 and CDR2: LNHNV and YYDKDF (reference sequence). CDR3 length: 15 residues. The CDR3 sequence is CATRWRGGVQETQYF. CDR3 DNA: TGTGCCACCAGGTGGAGGGGAGGTGTTCAAGAGACCCAGTACTTC.

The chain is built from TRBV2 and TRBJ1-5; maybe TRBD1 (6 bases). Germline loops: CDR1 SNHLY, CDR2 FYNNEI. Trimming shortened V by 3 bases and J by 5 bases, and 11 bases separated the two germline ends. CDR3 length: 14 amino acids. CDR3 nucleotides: TGTGCCAGCAGTGAGGGGGCAGAGGATCAGCCCCAGCATTTT. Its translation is CASSEGAEDQPQHF.

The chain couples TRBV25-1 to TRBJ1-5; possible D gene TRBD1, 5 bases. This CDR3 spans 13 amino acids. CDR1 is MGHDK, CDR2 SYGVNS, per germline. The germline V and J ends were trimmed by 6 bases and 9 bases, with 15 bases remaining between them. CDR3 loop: CASSDSGSSPQHF. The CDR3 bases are TGTGCCAGCAGCGACAGCGGGTCATCGCCCCAGCATTTT.

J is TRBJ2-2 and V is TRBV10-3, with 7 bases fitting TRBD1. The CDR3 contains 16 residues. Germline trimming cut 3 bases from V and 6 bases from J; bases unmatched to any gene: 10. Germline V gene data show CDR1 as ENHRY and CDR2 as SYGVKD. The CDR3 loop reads CAISDSQARGSGELFF. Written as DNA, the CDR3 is TGTGCCATCAGTGACTCCCAGGCCAGGGGGTCCGGGGAGCTGTTTTTT.

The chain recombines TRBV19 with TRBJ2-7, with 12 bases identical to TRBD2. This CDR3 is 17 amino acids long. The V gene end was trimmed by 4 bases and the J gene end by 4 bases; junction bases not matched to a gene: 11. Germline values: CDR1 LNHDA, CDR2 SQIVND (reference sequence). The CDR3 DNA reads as TGTGCCAGTAGTAGACTAGCGGGAGACTCAGAAGGATACGAGCAGTACTTC. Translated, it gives CASSRLAGDSEGYEQYF.

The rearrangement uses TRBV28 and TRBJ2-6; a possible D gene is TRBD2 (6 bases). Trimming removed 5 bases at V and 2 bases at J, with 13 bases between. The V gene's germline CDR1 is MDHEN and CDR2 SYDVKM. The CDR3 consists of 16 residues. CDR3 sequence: CASSRGGLAGANVLTF. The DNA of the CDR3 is TGTGCCAGCAGTCGGGGAGGTTTGGCTGGGGCCAACGTCCTGACTTTC.

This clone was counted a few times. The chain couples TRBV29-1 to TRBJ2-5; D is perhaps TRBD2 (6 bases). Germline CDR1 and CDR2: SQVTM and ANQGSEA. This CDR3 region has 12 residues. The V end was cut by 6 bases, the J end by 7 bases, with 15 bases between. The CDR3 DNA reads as TGCAGCGTCTCCCGGGACTTGGGGACCCAGTACTTC. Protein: CSVSRDLGTQYF.

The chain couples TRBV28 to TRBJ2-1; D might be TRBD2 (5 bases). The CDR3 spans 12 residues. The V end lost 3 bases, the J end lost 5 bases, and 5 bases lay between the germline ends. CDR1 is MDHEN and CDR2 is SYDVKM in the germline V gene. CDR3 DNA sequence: TGTGCCAGCAGTTTGAGGGACAATGAGCAGTTCTTC. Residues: CASSLRDNEQFF.

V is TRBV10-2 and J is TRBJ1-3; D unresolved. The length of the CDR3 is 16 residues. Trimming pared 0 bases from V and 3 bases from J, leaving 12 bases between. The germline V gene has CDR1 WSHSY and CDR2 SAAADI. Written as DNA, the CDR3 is TGCGCCAGCAGTGAGTCTCGAGGGTTCTATGGAAACACCATATATTTT. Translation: CASSESRGFYGNTIYF.

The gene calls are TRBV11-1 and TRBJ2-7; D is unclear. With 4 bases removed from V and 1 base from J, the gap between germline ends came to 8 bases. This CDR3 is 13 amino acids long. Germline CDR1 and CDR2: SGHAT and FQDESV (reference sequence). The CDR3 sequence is CASSSTWSYEQYF. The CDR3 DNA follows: TGTGCCAGCAGCTCCACATGGTCCTACGAGCAGTACTTC.

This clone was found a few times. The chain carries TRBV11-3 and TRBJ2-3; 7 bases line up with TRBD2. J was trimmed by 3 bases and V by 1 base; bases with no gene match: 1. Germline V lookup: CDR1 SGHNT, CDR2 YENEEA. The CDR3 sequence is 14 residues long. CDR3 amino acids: CASSLAAGTDTQYF. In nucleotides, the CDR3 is TGTGCCAGCAGCTTAGCAGCGGGGACAGATACGCAGTATTTT.

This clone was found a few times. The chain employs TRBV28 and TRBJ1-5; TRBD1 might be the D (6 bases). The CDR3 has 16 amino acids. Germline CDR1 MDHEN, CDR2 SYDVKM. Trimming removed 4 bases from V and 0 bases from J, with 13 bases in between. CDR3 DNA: TGTGCCAGCAGTTCGGCAACAGGGTTTAGCAATCAGCCCCAGCATTTT. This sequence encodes CASSSATGFSNQPQHF.

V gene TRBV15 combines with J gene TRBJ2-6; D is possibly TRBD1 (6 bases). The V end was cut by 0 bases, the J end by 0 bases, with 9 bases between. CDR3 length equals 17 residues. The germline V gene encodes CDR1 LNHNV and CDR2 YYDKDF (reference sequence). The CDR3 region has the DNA TGTGCCACCAGCAGAGAGGGGACAAGCTCTGGGGCCAACGTCCTGACTTTC. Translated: CATSREGTSSGANVLTF. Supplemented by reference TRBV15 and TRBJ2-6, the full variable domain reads DAMVIQNPRYQVTQFGKPVTLSCSQTLNHNVMYWYQQKSSQAPKLLFHYYDKDFNNEADTPDNFQSRRPNTSFCFLDIRSPGLGDTAMYLCATSREGTSSGANVLTFGAGSRLTVL.

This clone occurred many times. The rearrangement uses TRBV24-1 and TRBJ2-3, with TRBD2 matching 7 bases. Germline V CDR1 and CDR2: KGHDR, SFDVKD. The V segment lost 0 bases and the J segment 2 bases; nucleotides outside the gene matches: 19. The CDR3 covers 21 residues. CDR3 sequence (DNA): TGTGCCACCAGTGATTTGCCAATAATTCCGGGCCTAGCGGACCACACAGATACGCAGTATTTT. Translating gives CATSDLPIIPGLADHTDTQYF.

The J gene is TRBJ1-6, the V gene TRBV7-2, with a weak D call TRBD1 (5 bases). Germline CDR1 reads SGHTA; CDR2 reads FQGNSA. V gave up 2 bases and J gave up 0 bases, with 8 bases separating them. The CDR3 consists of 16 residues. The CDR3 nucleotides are TGTGCCAGCAGCTTAATGCAGGGCTCCTATAATTCACCCCTCCACTTT. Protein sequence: CASSLMQGSYNSPLHF.

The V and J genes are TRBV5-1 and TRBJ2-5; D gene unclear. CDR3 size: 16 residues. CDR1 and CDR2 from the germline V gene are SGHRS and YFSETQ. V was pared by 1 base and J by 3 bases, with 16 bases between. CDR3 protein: CASSLSGSGRKETQYF. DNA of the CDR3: TGCGCCAGCAGCTTGAGTGGCTCTGGGCGAAAAGAGACCCAGTACTTC. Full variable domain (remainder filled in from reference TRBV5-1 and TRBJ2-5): KAGVTQTPRYLIKTRGQQVTLSCSPISGHRSVSWYQQTPGQGLQFLFEYFSETQRNKGNFPGRFSGRQFSNSRSEMNVSTLELGDSALYLCASSLSGSGRKETQYFGPGTRLLVL.

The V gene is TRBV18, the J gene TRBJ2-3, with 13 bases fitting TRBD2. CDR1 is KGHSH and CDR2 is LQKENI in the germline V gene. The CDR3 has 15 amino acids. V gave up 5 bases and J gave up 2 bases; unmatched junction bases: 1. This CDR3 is CASSGLAGDTDTQYF. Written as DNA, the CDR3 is TGTGCCAGCTCAGGACTAGCGGGGGACACAGATACGCAGTATTTT.

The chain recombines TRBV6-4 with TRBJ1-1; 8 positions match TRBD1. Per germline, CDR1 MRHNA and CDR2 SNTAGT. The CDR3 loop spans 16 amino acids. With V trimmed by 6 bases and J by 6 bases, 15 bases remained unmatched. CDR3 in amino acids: CASRGQGDPFFSEAFF. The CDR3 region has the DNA TGTGCCAGCAGAGGACAGGGCGACCCTTTTTTCTCTGAAGCTTTCTTT.

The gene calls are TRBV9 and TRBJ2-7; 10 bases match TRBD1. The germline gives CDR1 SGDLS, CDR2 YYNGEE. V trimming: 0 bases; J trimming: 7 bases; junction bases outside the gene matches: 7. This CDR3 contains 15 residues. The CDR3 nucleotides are TGTGCCAGCAGCGTAGAGGGACAGGGGTACTCGGAGCAGTACTTC. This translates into CASSVEGQGYSEQYF.

The CDR3 bases are TGTGCCAGCAGTTCCGAACCTGGGACATTTAAAGCTTTCTTT. Amino acid sequence: CASSSEPGTFKAFF. V gene TRBV27 combines with J gene TRBJ1-1, with a possible D match to TRBD1 (6 bases). This CDR3 comprises 14 residues. In germline, CDR1 is MNHEY, CDR2 SMNVEV (reference sequence). V lost 4 bases, J lost 9 bases, and 18 bases lay in between.

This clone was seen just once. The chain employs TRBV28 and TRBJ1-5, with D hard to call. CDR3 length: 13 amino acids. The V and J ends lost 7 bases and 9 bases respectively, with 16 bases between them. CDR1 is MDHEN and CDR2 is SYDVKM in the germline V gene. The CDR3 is CASTVAPPRPQHF. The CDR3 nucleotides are TGTGCCAGCACCGTAGCGCCTCCTCGGCCCCAGCATTTT.

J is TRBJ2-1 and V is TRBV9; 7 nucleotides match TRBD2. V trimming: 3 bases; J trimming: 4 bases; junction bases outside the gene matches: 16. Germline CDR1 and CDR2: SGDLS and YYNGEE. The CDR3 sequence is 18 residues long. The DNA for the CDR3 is TGTGCCAGCAGCGGCGCCCCCCGGGGGGTGGCCCGATACAATGAGCAGTTCTTC. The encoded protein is CASSGAPRGVARYNEQFF.

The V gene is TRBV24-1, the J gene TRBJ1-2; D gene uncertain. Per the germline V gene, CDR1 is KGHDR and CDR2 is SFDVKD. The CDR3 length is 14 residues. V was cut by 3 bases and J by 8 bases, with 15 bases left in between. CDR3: CATSDAGLLSGYTF. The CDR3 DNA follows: TGTGCCACCAGTGATGCTGGACTGCTCTCGGGCTACACCTTC.

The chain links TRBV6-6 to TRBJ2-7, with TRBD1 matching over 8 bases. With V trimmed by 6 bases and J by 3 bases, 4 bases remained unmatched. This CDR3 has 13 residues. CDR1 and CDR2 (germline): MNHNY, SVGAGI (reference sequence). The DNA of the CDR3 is TGTGCCAGCAGGACGGACAGGGTCTACGAGCAGTACTTC. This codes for CASRTDRVYEQYF.

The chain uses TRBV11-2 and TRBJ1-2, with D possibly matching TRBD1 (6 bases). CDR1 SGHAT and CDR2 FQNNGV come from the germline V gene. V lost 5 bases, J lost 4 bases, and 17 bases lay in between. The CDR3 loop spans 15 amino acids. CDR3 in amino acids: CASSHRYGGPYGYTF. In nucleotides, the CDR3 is TGTGCCAGCAGCCACCGGTACGGGGGGCCCTATGGCTACACCTTC. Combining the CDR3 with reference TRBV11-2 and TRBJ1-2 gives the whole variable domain EAGVAQSPRYKIIEKRQSVAFWCNPISGHATLYWYQQILGQGPKLLIQFQNNGVVDDSQLPKDRFSAERLKGVDSTLKIQPAKLEDSAVYLCASSHRYGGPYGYTFGSGTRLTVV.